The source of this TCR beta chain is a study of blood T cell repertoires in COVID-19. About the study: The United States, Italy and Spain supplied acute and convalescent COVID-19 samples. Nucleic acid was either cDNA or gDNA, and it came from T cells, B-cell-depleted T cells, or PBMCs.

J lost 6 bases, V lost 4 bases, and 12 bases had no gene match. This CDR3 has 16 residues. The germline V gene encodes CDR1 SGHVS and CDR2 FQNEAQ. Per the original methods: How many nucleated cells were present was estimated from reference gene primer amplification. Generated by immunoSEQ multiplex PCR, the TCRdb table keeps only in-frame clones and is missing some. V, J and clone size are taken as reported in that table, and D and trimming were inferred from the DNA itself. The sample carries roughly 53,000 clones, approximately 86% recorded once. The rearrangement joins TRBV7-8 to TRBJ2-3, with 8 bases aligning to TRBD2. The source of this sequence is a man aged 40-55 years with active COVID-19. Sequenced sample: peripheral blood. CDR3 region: CASSSQGQAGADTQYF. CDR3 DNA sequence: TGTGCCAGCAGCTCCCAGGGCCAAGCGGGAGCTGATACGCAGTATTTT.